The source of this T cell receptor beta chain is a study of OX40 agonist ivuxolimab in advanced cancers. Concerning this clone: The antigen remains unidentified.

The germline CDR1 and CDR2 sequences are SGHRS and YFSETQ. CDR3 size: 15 residues. Between the trimmed V and J ends, which lost 1 base and 0 bases, there was a span of 5 bases. Findings and caveats of the study: Among the lowest levels of clonal expansion were found in partial responders at 0.1-3.0 mg/kg. Researchers did not determine the expanded peripheral T cells' antigen specificity. Low normalized T-cell clonal expansion also characterized some of the nonresponders.

Assay used: immunoSEQ multiplex PCR; TCRdb lists only in-frame clones, some missing. The sample lists 27,000 or so clones, approximately 83% occurring once. This specimen consisted of CD4+ or CD8+ T cells sorted from blood, obtained in a trial of the OX40 agonist ivuxolimab. The source of this sequence is an adult with an advanced solid tumor such as melanoma, head and neck, liver or kidney cancer. This sequence joins TRBV5-1 and TRBJ1-6; D ambiguous. The CDR3 DNA reads TGCGCCAGCAGCTTGAGGAGCTCCTATAATTCACCCCTCCACTTT. Translation: CASSLRSSYNSPLHF. Together with reference TRBV5-1 and TRBJ1-6, the CDR3 gives the full variable domain: KAGVTQTPRYLIKTRGQQVTLSCSPISGHRSVSWYQQTPGQGLQFLFEYFSETQRNKGNFPGRFSGRQFSNSRSEMNVSTLELGDSALYLCASSLRSSYNSPLHFGNGTRLTVT.